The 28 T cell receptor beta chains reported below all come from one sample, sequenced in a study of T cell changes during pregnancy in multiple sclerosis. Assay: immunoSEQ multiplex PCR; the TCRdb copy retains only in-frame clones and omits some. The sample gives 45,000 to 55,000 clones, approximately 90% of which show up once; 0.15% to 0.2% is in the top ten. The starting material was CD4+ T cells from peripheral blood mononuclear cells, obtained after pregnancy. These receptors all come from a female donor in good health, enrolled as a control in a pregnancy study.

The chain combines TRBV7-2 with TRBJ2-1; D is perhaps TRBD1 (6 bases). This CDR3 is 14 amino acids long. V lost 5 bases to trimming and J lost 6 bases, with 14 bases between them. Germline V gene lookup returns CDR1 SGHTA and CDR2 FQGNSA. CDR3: CASSPPRTVNEQFF. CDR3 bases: TGTGCCAGCAGCCCGCCTAGGACAGTCAATGAGCAGTTCTTC.

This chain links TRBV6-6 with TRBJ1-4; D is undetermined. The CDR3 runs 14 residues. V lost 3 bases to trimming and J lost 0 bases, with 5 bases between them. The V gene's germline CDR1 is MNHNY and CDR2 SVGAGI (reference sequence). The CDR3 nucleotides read TGTGCCAGCAGTTATGGCTCAACTAATGAAAAACTGTTTTTT. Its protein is CASSYGSTNEKLFF.

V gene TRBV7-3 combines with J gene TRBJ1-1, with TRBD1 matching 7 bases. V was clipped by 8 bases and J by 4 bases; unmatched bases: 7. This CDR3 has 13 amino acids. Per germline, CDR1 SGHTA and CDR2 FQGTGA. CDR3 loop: CASGIQGSTEAFF. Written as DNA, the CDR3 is TGTGCCAGCGGTATACAGGGGAGCACTGAAGCTTTCTTT. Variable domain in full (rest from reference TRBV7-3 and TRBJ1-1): GAGVSQTPSNKVTEKGKYVELRCDPISGHTALYWYRQSLGQGPEFLIYFQGTGAADDSGLPNDRFFAVRPEGSVSTLKIQRTERGDSAVYLCASGIQGSTEAFFGQGTRLTVV.

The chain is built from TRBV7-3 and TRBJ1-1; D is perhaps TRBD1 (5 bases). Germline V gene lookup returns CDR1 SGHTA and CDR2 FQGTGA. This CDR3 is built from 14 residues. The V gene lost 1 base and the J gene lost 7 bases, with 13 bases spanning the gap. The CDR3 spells CASSLNWAGHEAFF. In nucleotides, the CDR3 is TGTGCCAGCAGCTTAAATTGGGCAGGGCATGAAGCTTTCTTT. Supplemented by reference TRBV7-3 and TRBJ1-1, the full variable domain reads GAGVSQTPSNKVTEKGKYVELRCDPISGHTALYWYRQSLGQGPEFLIYFQGTGAADDSGLPNDRFFAVRPEGSVSTLKIQRTERGDSAVYLCASSLNWAGHEAFFGQGTRLTVV.

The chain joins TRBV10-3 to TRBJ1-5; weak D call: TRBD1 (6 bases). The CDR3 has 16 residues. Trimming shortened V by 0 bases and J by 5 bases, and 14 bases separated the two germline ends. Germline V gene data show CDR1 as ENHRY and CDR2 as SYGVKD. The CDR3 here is CAISESVGTPYQPQHF. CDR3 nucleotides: TGTGCCATCAGTGAGTCCGTCGGGACACCTTATCAGCCCCAGCATTTT.

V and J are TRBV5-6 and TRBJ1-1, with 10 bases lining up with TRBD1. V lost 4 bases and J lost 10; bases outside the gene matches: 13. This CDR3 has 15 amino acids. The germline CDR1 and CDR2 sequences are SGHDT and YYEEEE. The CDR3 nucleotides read TGTGCCAGCAGCATCGACAGGGGGCAGAGAAACGGAGCTTTCTTT. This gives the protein CASSIDRGQRNGAFF.

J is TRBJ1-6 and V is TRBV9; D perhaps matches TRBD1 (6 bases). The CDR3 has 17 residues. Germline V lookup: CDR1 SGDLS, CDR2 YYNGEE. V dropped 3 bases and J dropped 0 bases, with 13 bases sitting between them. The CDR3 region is CASSGRGASSYNSPLHF. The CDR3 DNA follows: TGTGCCAGCAGCGGCCGGGGGGCGAGCTCCTATAATTCACCCCTCCACTTT.

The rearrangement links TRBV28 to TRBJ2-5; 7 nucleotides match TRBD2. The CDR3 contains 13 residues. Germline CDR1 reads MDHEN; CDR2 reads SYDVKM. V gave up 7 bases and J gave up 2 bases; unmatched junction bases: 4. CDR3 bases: TGTGCCAGCATCTTGGGGGGGCAAGAGACCCAGTACTTC. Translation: CASILGGQETQYF.

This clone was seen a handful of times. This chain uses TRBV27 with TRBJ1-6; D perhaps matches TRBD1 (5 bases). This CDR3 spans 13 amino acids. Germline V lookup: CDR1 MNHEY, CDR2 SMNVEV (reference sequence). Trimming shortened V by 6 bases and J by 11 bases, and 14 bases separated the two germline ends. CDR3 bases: TGTGCCAGCAGGTCAGACAGTATCGCACCCCTCCACTTT. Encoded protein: CASRSDSIAPLHF.

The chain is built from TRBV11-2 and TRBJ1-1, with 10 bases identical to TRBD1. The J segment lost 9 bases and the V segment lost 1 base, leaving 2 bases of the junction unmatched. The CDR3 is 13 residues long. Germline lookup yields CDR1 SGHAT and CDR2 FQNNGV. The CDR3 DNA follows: TGTGCCAGCAGCTTAGGGGACAGGGGACAAGCTTTCTTT. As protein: CASSLGDRGQAFF.

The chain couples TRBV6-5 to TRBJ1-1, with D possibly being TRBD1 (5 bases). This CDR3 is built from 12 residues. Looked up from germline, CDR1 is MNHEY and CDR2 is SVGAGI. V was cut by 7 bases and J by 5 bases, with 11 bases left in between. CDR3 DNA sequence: TGTGCCAGCATCTTCCGGGGGACTGAAGCTTTCTTT. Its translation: CASIFRGTEAFF.

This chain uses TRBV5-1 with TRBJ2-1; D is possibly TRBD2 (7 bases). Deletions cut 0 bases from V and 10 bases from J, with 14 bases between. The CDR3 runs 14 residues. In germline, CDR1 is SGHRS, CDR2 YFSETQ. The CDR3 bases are TGCGCCAGCAGCTTGGGTGGGGGGGCCACGGAGCAGTTCTTC. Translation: CASSLGGGATEQFF.

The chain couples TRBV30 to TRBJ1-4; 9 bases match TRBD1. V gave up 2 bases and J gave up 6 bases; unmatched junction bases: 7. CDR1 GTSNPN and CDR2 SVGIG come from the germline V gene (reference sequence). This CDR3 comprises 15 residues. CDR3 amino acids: CAWSKGDRVDEKLFF. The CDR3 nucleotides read TGTGCCTGGAGTAAGGGGGACAGGGTTGATGAAAAACTGTTTTTT.

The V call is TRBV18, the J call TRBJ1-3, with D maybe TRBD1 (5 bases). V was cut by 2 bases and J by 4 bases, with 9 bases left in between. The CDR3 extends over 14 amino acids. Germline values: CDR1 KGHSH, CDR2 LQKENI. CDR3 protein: CASSPGGAGNTIYF. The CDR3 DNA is TGTGCCAGCTCACCAGGAGGGGCAGGAAACACCATATATTTT.

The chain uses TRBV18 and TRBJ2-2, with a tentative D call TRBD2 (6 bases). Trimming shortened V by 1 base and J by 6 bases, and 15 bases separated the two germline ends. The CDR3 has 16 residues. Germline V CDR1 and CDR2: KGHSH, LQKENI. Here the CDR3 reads CASSPQTSLSAGELFF. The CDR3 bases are TGTGCCAGCTCACCACAGACTAGTCTTTCGGCCGGGGAGCTGTTTTTT. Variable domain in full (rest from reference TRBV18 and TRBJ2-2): NAGVMQNPRHLVRRRGQEARLRCSPMKGHSHVYWYRQLPEEGLKFMVYLQKENIIDESGMPKERFSAEFPKEGPSILRIQQVVRGDSAAYFCASSPQTSLSAGELFFGEGSRLTVL.

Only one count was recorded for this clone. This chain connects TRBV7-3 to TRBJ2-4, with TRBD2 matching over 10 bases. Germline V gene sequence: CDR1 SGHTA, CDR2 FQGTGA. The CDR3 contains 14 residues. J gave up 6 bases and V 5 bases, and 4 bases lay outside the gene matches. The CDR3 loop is CASSPLAGGNIQYF. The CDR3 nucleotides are TGTGCCAGCAGCCCCTTAGCGGGGGGAAACATTCAGTACTTC.

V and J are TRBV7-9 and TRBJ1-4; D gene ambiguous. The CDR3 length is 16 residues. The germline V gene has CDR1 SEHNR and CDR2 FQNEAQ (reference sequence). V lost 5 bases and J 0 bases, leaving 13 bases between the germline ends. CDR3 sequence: CASSLSVFATNEKLFF. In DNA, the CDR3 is TGTGCCAGCAGCCTGTCGGTGTTCGCAACTAATGAAAAACTGTTTTTT.

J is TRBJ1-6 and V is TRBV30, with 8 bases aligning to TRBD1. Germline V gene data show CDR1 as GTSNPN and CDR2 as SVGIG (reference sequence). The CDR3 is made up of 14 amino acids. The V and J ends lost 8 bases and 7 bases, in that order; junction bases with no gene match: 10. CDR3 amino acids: CARQGAGENSPLHF. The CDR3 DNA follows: TGTGCCCGTCAGGGGGCAGGGGAAAATTCACCCCTCCACTTT.

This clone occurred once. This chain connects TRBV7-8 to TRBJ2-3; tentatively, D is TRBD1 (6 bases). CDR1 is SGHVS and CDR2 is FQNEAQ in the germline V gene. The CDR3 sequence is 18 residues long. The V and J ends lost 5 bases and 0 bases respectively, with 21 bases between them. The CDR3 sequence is CASSPRTVPDLSTDTQYF. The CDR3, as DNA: TGTGCCAGCAGCCCTCGGACAGTCCCCGATTTAAGCACAGATACGCAGTATTTT.

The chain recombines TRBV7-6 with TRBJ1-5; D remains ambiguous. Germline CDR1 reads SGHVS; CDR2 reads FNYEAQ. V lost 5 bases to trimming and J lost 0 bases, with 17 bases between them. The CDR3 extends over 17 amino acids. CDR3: CASSLTPAGYSNQPQHF. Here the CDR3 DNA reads TGTGCCAGCAGCCTCACCCCTGCAGGTTATAGCAATCAGCCCCAGCATTTT.

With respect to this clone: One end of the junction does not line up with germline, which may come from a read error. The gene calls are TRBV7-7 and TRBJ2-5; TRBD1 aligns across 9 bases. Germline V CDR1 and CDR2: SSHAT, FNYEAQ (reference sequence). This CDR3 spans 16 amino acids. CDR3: CASSHSAGTGRETQYF. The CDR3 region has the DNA TGTGCTAGCAGCCACTCTGCCGGGACAGGGAGGGAGACCCAGTACTTC.

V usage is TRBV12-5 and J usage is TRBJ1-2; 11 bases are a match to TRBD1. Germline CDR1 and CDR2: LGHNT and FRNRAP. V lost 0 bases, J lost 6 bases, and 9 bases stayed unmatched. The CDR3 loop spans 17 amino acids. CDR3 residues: CASGLVDRGLPINGYTF. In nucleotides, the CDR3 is TGTGCTAGTGGTTTGGTGGACAGGGGGCTCCCTATCAATGGCTACACCTTC. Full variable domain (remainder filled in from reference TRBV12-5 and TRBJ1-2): DARVTQTPRHKVTEMGQEVTMRCQPILGHNTVFWYRQTMMQGLELLAYFRNRAPLDDSGMPKDRFSAEMPDATLATLKIQPSEPRDSAVYFCASGLVDRGLPINGYTFGSGTRLTVV.

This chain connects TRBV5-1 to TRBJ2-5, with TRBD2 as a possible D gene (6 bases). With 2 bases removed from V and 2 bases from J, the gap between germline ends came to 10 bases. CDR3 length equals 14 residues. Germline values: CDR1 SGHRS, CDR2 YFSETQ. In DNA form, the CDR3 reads TGCGCCAGCAGCTTCGGGGGTTTTCAAGAGACCCAGTACTTC. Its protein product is CASSFGGFQETQYF.

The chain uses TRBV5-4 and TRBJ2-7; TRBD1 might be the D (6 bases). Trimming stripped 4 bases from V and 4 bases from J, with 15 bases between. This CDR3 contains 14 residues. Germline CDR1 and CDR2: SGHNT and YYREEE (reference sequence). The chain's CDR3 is CASSEQGSRYEQYF. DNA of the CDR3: TGTGCCAGCAGCGAACAGGGATCACGGTACGAGCAGTACTTC.

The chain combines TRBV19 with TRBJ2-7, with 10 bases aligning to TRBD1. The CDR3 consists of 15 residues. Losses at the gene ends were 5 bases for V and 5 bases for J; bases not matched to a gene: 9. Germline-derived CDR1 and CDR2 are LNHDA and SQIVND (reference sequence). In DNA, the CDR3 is TGTGCCAGTAGTCCCTCGACAGGGGGCCGGAACGAGCAGTACTTC. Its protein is CASSPSTGGRNEQYF.

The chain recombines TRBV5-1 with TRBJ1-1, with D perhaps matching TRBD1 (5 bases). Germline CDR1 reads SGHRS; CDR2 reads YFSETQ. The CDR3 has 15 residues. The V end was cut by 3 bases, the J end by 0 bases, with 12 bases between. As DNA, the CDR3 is TGCGCCAGCAGCTCATCCGGGACTTTGAACACTGAAGCTTTCTTT. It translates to CASSSSGTLNTEAFF.

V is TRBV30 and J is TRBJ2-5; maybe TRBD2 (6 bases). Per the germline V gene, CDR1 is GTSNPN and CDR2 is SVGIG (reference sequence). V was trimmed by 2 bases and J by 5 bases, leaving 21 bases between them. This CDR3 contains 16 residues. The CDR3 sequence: CAWSIVGTHMRETQYF. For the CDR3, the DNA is TGTGCCTGGAGTATCGTTGGGACTCATATGCGGGAGACCCAGTACTTC.

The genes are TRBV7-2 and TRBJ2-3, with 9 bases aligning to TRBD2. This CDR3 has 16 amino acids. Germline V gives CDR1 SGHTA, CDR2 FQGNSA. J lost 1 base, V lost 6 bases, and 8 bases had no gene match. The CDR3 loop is CASRPAGGRGTDTQYF. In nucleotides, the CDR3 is TGTGCCAGCAGGCCTGCGGGGGGGCGAGGCACAGATACGCAGTATTTT.